This T cell receptor beta chain was sequenced in a study of blood T cell repertoires in COVID-19. The overall study: Sites across the United States, Italy and Spain contributed samples from acute and convalescent COVID-19. The analysed material was cDNA or gDNA that came from T cells, B-cell-depleted T cells, or PBMCs.

For this clone: The DNA is omitted, as the CDR3 cannot be located on it reliably, and the CDR3 follows TCRdb's listing.

The CDR3 numbers 16 amino acids, ends counted. CDR1 is SGHTA and CDR2 is FQGTGA in the germline V gene. How the authors handled the data: Reference gene primer amplification in the assay estimated nucleated cell counts. TCRdb's copy holds only in-frame clones and misses some; the assay was immunoSEQ multiplex PCR. V, J and clone size are those of that table, while D and trimming were read from the DNA. The sample lists about 220,000 clones, 65% to 90% seen once, with about 2.5% in the top ten. Patients of the Seattle cohort, enrolled during active infection, were followed longitudinally. Sequencing was performed on peripheral blood. This sequence originates from a woman aged 70-85 years with COVID-19, enrolled during active disease. The genes are TRBV7-3 and TRBJ2-1; no DNA check was done on the table's D call, TRBD2. The CDR3: CASSLFGLGSGGTLFF.